The rows below give T cell receptor beta chains drawn from one sample of a study of blood T cell repertoires in COVID-19. Measured with immunoSEQ multiplex PCR; TCRdb has only the in-frame clones, and not every one. This sample yields approximately 270,000 clones, of which 80% to 90% are seen a single time; around 1.7% belongs to the top ten. Specimen: PBMCs or T cells enriched from blood (not recorded which). These TCRs come from a man aged 35-49 years who had recovered from COVID-19. The CDR3 runs from the conserved cysteine through the conserved F or W. Clone sizes are given selectively: once, few, many, or a class where the clone is expanded.

TRBJ2-7	TRBV4-1	.	16	CASSPYGTGDSYEQYF
TRBJ2-5	TRBV7-9	.	18	CASSFRPFGSGIGGTQYF
TRBJ2-7	TRBV19	.	15	CASSIDGRPSNEQYF
TRBJ1-2	TRBV14	.	13	CASSQVSVYGYTF
TRBJ1-5	TRBV30	.	17	CAWTVGTKAQSNQPQHF
TRBJ1-2	TRBV6-5	many	16	CASSYAGLGGIYGYTF
TRBJ1-2	TRBV9	.	13	CASSNTANYGYTF
TRBJ1-1	TRBV10-3	once	15	CAISEIDRDITEAFF
TRBJ2-7	TRBV5-6	.	16	CASSLGIRDTPYEQYF
TRBJ1-5	TRBV19	.	15	CASSIMAVSNQPQHF
TRBJ2-7	TRBV14	.	15	CASSPGTSGTYEQYF
TRBJ2-1	TRBV6-5	.	13	CASSTGPYNEQFF
TRBJ2-1	TRBV4-1	.	16	CASSQRLGSSYNEQFF
TRBJ2-3	TRBV2	.	15	CASSVDRPSTDTQYF
TRBJ1-4	TRBV5-4	.	15	CASSSEPATNEKLFF
TRBJ2-1	TRBV7-9	.	14	CASSLAAGRNEQFF
TRBJ1-3	TRBV5-1	.	18	CASSLSGTATLSENTIYF
TRBJ1-1	TRBV4-1	.	21	CASSQRPVDRDQHRMNTEAFF
TRBJ2-3	TRBV11-2	.	15	CASSPSGLNTDTQYF
TRBJ1-5	TRBV5-6	few	14	CASSLAGGSQPQHF